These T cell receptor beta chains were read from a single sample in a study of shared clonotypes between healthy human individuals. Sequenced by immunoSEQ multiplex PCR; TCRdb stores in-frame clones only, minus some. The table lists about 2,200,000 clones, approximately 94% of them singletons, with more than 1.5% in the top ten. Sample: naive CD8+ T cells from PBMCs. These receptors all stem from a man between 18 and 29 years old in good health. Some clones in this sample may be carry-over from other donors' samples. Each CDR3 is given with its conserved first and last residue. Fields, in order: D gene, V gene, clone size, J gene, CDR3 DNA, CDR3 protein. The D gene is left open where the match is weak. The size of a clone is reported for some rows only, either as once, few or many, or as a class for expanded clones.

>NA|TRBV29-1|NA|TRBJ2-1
TGCAGCGTTGACTCCTCCACCTACAATGAGCAGTTCTTC
CSVDSSTYNEQFF
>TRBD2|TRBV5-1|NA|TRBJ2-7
TGCGCCAGCAGCTTAAGAGCGGGAGGGCCCCTCGAGCAGTACTTC
CASSLRAGGPLEQYF
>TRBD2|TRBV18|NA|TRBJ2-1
TGTGCCAGCTCACCAAGCCCGGGCAGCGGGAGTGACTACAATGAGCAGTTCTTC
CASSPSPGSGSDYNEQFF
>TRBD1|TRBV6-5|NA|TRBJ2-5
TGTGCCAGCAGAGAGGGGGCGAGGGAGACCCAGTACTTC
CASREGARETQYF
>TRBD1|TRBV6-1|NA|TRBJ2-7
TGTGCCAGCAGTGAAGCGCGGACAGGGTCCTCCTACGAGCAGTACTTC
CASSEARTGSSYEQYF
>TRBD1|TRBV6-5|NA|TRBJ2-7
TGTGCCAGCAGTCCCGGGACAGGGAACGAGCAGTACTTC
CASSPGTGNEQYF
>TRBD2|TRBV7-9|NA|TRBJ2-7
TGTGCCAGCAGCTTAGCGGCGGCGGGAGAGCACTACGAGCAGTACTTC
CASSLAAAGEHYEQYF
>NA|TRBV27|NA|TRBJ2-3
TGTGCCAGCAGCCTCCGAATGCGCACAGATACGCAGTATTTT
CASSLRMRTDTQYF
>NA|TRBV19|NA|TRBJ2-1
TGTGCCAGTAGTATCCTAGGGAGCTCCTACAATGAGCAGTTCTTC
CASSILGSSYNEQFF
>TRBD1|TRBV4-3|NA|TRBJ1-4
TGCGCCAGCAGCCAAGAAATCCTCGGGGGACAGCACAGGGGGGAACTGTTTTTT
CASSQEILGGQHRGELFF
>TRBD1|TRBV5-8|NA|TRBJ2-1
TGTGCCAGCAGCTGGGGGACAGGGAATGAGCAGTTCTTC
CASSWGTGNEQFF
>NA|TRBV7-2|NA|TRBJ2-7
TGTGCCAGCAGCCGAATAACGGACGGAAGAAGGGCCTACGAGCAGTACTTC
CASSRITDGRRAYEQYF
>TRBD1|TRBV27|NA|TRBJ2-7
TGTGCCAGCAGCGTACAGGGGGCCTACGAGCAGTACTTC
CASSVQGAYEQYF
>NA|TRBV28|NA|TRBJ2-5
TGTGCCAGCAGTTTTTTAGCGGTGTTGGAGACCCAGTACTTC
CASSFLAVLETQYF
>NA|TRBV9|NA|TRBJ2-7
TGTGCCAGCAGCGCCGGCCCGAAAAGCTCCTACGAGCAGTACTTC
CASSAGPKSSYEQYF
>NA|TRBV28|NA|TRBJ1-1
TGTGCCAGCAGCGTTTCGCCAGGGAGAAATACTGAAGCTTTCTTT
CASSVSPGRNTEAFF
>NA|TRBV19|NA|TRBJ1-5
TGTGCCAGTAGTATAAGCCCAGTCCCCAATCAGCCCCAGCATTTT
CASSISPVPNQPQHF
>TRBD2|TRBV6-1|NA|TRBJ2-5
TGTGCCAGCAGGGAGCGGGGGAGCCAAGAGACCCAGTACTTC
CASRERGSQETQYF
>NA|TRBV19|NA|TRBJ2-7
TGTGCCAGTAGTAAACGAGACGGTGTGAGCTCCTACGAGCAGTACTTC
CASSKRDGVSSYEQYF
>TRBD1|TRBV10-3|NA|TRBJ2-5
TGTGCCATCAGTGAGCCTTCCGGGACAGGACCTGCGGAGACCCAGTACTTC
CAISEPSGTGPAETQYF
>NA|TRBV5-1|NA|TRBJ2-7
TGCGCCAGCAGGGGGGGTGAGGCCCGAGACCATTTCTACGAGCAGTACTTC
CASRGGEARDHFYEQYF
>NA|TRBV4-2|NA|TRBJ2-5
TGTGCCAGCAGCCAAGAGGGAGATTCAGGGGAGACCCAGTACTTC
CASSQEGDSGETQYF
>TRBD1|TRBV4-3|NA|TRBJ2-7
TGCGCCAGCAGCCAAGGGACAGGGGAGGGCTACGAGCAGTACTTC
CASSQGTGEGYEQYF
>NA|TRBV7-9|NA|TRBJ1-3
TGTGCCAGCAGCTTAGAAGGAAACACCATATATTTT
CASSLEGNTIYF
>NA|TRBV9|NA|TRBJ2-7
TGTGCCAGCAGCCCGAGAGGTGTGGACGAGCAGTACTTC
CASSPRGVDEQYF
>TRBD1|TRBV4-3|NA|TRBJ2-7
TGCGCCAGCAGCCTGGGACAGGGAGCCTACGAGCAGTACTTC
CASSLGQGAYEQYF
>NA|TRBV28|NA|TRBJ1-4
TGTGCCAGCAGTTCACCGCCGGGGGCGACTAATGAAAAACTGTTTTTT
CASSSPPGATNEKLFF
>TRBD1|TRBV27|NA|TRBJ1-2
TGTGCCAGCAGCCCGACAGGGGTAGCGGGGGCGGGTGGCTACACCTTC
CASSPTGVAGAGGYTF
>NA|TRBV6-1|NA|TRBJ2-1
TGTGCCAGCAGTGAATTAGGCCTAGCCGACGAGCAGTTCTTC
CASSELGLADEQFF
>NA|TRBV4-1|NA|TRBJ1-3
TGCGCCAGCAGCCAAGGGGCCGGGGGAGCCGGAAACACCATATATTTT
CASSQGAGGAGNTIYF
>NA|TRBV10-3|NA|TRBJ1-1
TGTGCCATCAGTGAGTCAGGTGGGGGAAGGTGGCAGGCTGAAGCTTTCTTT
CAISESGGGRWQAEAFF
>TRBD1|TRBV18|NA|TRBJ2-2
TGTGCCAGCTCACCTGACGGACAGGGGGATCCCGGGGAGCTGTTTTTT
CASSPDGQGDPGELFF
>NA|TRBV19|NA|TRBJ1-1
TGTGCCAGTAGTACCCCCAGGGGCTACACTGAAGCTTTCTTT
CASSTPRGYTEAFF
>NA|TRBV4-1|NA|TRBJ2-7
TGCGCCAGCAGCCAAGTGATTGCCTACGAGCAGTACTTC
CASSQVIAYEQYF
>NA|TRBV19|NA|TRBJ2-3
TGTGCCAGTAGTATTGGGGGAGCAGATACGCAGTATTTT
CASSIGGADTQYF
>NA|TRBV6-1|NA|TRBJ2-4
TGTGCCAGCAGTGAAGATTGGGGCTGGGAAAACATTCAGTACTTC
CASSEDWGWENIQYF
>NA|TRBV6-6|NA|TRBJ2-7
TGTGCCAGCAGTGCCAGTGGATTCACCTCCTACGAGCAGTACTTC
CASSASGFTSYEQYF
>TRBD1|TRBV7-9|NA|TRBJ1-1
TGTGCCACCGGACAGGGTCTAATGCCTGAAGCTTTCTTT
CATGQGLMPEAFF
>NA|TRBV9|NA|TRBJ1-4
TGTGCCAGCAGCGTGGGGGGAGCTACTAATGAAAAACTGTTTTTT
CASSVGGATNEKLFF
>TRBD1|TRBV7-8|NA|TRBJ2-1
TGTGCCACCGCAGGGGGCTACAATGAGCAGTTCTTC
CATAGGYNEQFF
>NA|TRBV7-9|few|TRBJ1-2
TGTGCCAGCAGCTTAGCCAGTATCTATGGCTACACCTTC
CASSLASIYGYTF
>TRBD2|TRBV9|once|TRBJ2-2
TGTGCCAGCAGCGAAAAAACTAGCGGTGGCACCGGGGAGCTGTTTTTT
CASSEKTSGGTGELFF